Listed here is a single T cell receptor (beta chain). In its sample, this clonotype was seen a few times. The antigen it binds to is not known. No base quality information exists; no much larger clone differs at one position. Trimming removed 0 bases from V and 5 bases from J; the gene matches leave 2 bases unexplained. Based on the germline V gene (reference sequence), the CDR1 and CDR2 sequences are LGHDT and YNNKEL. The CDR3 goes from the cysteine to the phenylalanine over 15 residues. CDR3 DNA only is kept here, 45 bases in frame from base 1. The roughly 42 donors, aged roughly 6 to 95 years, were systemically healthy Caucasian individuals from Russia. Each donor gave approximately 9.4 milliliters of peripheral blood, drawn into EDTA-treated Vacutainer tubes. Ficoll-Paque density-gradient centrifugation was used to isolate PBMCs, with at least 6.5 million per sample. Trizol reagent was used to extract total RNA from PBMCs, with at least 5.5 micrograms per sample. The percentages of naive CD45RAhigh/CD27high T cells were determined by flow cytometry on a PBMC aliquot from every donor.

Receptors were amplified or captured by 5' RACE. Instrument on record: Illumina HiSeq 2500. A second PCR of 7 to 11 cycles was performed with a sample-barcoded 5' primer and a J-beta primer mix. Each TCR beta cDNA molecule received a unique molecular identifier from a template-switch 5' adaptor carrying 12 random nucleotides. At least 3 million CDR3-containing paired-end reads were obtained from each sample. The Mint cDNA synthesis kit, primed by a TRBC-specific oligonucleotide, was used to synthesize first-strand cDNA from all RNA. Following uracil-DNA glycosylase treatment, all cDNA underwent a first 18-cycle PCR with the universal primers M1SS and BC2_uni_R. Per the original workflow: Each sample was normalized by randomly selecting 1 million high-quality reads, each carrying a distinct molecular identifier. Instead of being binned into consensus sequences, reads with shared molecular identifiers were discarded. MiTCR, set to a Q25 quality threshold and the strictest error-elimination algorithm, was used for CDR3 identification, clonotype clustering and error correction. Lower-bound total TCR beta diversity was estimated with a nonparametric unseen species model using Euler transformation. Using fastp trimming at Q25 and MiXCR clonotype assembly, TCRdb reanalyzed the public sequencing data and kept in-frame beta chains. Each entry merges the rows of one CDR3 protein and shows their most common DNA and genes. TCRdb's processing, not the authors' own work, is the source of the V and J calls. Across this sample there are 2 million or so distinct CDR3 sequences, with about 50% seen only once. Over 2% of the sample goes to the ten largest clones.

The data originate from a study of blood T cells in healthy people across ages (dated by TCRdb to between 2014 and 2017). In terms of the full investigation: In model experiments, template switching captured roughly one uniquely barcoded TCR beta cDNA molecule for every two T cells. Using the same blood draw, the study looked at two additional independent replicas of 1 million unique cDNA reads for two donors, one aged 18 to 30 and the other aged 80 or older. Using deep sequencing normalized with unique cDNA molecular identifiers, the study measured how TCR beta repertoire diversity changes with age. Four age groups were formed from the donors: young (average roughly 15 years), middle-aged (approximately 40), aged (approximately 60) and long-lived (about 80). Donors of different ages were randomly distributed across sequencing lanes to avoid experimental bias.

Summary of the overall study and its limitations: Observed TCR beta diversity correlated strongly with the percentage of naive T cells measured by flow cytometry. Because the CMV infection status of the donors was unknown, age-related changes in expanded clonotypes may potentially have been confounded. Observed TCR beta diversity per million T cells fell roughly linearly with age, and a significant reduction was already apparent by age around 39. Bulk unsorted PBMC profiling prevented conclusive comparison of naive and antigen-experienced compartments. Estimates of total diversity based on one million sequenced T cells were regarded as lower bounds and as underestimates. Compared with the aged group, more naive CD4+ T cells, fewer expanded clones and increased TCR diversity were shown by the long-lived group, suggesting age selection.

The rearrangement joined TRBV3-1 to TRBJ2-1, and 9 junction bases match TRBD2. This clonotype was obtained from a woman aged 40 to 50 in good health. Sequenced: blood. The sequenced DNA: TGTGCCAGCAGCCAAGAGGGACTAGCCGACAATGAGCAGTTCTTC. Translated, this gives CASSQEGLADNEQFF.